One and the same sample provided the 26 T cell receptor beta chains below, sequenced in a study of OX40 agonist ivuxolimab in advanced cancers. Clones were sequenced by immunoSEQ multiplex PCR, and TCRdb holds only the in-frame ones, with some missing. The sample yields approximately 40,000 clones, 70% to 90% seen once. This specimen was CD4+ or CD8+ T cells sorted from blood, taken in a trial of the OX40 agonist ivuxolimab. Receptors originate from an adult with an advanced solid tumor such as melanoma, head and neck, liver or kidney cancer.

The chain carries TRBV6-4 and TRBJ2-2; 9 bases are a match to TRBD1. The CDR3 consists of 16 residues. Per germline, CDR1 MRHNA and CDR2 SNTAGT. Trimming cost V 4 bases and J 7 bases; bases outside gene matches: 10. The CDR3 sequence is CASSAAGQGFVGELFF. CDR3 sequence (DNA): TGTGCCAGCAGTGCCGCGGGACAGGGATTTGTCGGGGAGCTGTTTTTT.

The chain's CDR3 is CASRFLWGDGHGYTF. The CDR3 nucleotides are TGTGCCAGCAGATTCCTCTGGGGGGATGGCCATGGCTACACCTTC. The chain carries TRBV27 and TRBJ1-2; D perhaps matches TRBD1 (5 bases). There are 15 residues in the CDR3. CDR1 is MNHEY and CDR2 is SMNVEV in the germline V gene (reference sequence). V dropped 6 bases and J dropped 6 bases, with 20 bases sitting between them.

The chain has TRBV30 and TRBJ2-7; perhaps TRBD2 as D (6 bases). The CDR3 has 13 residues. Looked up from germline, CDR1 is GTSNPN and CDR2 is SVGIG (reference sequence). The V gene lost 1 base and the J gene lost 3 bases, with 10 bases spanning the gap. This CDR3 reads CAWSGGLLYEQYF. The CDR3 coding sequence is TGTGCCTGGAGTGGGGGACTGCTCTACGAGCAGTACTTC.

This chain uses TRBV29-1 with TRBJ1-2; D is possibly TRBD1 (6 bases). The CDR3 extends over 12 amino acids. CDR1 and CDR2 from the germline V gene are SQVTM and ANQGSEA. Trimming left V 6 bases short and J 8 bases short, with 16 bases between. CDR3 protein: CSVYRARGGYTF. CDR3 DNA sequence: TGCAGCGTGTACAGGGCACGAGGGGGCTACACCTTC.

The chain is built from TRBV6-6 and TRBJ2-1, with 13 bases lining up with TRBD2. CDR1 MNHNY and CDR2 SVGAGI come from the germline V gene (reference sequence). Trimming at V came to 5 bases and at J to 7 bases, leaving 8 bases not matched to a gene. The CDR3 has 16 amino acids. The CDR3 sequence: CASSTRTSGSKNEQFF. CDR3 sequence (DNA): TGTGCCAGCAGTACTAGGACTAGCGGGAGTAAGAATGAGCAGTTCTTC.

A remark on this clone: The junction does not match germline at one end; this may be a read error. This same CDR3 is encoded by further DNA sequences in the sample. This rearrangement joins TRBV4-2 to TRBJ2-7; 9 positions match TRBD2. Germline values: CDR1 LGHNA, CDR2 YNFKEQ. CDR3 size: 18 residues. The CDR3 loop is CASSQASAGTSQVHEQYF. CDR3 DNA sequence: TGTGCCAGCAGCCAAGCTTCCGCCGGGACTAGCCAGGTCCACGAGCAGTATTTC.

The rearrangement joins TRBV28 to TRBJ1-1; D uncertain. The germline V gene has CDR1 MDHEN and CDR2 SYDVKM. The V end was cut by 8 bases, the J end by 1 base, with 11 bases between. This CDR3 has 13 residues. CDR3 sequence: CASALDRNTEAFF. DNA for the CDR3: TGTGCCAGCGCCCTGGACCGGAACACTGAAGCTTTCTTT.

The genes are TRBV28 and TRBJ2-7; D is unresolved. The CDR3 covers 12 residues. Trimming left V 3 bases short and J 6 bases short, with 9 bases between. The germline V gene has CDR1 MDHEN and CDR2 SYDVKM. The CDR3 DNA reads TGTGCCAGCAGTTTTAGCAGGAGCGAGCAGTACTTC. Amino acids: CASSFSRSEQYF.

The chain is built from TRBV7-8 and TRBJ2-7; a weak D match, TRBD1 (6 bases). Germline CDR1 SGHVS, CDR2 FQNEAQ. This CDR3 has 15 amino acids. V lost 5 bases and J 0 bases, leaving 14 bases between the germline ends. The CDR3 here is CASSEQGALSYEQYF. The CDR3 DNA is TGTGCCAGCAGCGAACAGGGTGCCCTCTCCTACGAGCAGTACTTC.

The CDR3 loop reads CASRPGLAGGLYEQYF. The CDR3 nucleotides read TGCGCCAGCAGACCGGGACTAGCGGGAGGATTGTACGAGCAGTACTTC. The rearrangement joins TRBV4-1 to TRBJ2-7; 15 nucleotides match TRBD2. Trimming at V came to 6 bases and at J to 4 bases, leaving 7 bases not matched to a gene. This CDR3 is built from 16 residues. CDR1 and CDR2 from the germline V gene are MGHRA and YSYEKL.

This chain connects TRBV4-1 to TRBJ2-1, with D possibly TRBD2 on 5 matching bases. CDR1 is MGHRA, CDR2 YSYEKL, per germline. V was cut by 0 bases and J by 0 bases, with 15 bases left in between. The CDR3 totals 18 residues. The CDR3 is CASSQDDSSPSSYNEQFF. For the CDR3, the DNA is TGCGCCAGCAGCCAAGATGACTCTAGCCCGAGCTCCTACAATGAGCAGTTCTTC.

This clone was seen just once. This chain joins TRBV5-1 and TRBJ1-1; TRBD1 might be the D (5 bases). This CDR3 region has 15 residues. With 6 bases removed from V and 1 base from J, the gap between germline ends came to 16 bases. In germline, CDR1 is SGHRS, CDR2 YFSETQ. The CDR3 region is CASKGTPLSNTEAFF. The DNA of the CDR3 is TGCGCCAGCAAGGGGACGCCCTTGTCGAACACTGAAGCTTTCTTT. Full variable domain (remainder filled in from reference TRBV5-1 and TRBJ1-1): KAGVTQTPRYLIKTRGQQVTLSCSPISGHRSVSWYQQTPGQGLQFLFEYFSETQRNKGNFPGRFSGRQFSNSRSEMNVSTLELGDSALYLCASKGTPLSNTEAFFGQGTRLTVV.

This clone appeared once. CDR3 sequence (DNA): TGCGCCAGCAGTGAAGGGTCTGGGTTTGAGCAGTTCTTC. Translation: CASSEGSGFEQFF. The chain is built from TRBV10-1 and TRBJ2-1, with D unclear. Trimming stripped 3 bases from V and 9 bases from J, with 12 bases between. Germline CDR1 is WNHNN and CDR2 is SYGVQD (reference sequence). The CDR3 runs to 13 residues.

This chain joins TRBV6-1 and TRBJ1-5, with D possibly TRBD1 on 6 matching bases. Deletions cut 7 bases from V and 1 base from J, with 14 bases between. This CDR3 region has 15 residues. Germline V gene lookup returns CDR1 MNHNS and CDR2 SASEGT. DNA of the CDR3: TGTGCCAGCAATTTGGTCACAGGGAGCAATCAGCCCCAGCATTTT. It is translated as CASNLVTGSNQPQHF.

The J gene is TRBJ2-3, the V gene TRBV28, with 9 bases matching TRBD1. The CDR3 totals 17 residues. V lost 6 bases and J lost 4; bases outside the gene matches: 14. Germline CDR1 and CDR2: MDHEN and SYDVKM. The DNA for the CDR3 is TGTGCCAGCAGCCTAGGGGTGGGACAGGGTAGGTCAGATACGCAGTATTTT. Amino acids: CASSLGVGQGRSDTQYF.

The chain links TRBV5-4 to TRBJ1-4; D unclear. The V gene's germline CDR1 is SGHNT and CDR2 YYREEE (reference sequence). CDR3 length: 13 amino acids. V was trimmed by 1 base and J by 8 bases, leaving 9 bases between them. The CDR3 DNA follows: TGTGCCAGCAGCTTGTCGGGGAGGGAAAAACTGTTTTTT. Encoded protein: CASSLSGREKLFF. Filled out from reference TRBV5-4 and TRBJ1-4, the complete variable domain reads ETGVTQSPTHLIKTRGQQVTLRCSSQSGHNTVSWYQQALGQGPQFIFQYYREEENGRGNFPPRFSGLQFPNYSSELNVNALELDDSALYLCASSLSGREKLFFGSGTQLSVL.

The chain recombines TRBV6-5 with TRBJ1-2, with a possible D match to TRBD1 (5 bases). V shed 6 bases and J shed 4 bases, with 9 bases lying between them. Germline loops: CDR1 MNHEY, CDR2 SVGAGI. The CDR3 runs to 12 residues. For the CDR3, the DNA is TGTGCCAGCAGGGGACGGTTCTATGGCTACACCTTC. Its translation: CASRGRFYGYTF.

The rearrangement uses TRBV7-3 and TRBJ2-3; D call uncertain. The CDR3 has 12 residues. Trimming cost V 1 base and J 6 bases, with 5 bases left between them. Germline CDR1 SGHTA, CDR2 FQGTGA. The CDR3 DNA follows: TGTGCCAGCAGCTTAAACTCGGATACGCAGTATTTT. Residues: CASSLNSDTQYF.

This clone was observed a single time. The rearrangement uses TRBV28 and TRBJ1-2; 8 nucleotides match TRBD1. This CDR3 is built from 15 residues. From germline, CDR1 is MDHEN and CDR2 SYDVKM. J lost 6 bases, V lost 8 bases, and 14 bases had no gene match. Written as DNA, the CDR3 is TGTGCCAGCCGAACTTCAGGGGGCGTCTCCCATGGCTACACCTTC. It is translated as CASRTSGGVSHGYTF.

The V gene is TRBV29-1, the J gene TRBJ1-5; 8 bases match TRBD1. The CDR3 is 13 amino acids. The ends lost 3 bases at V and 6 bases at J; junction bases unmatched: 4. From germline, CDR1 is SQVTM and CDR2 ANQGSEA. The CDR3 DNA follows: TGCAGCGTTGAGCAGGGGACAGGTCAGCCCCAGCATTTT. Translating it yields CSVEQGTGQPQHF.

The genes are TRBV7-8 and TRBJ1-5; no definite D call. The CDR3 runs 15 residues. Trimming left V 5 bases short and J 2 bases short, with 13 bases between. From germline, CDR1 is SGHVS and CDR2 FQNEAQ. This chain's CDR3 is CASSTTAGGNQPQHF. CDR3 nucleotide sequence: TGTGCCAGCAGCACAACAGCTGGGGGCAATCAGCCCCAGCATTTT. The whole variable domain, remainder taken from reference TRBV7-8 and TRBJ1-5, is GAGVSQSPRYKVAKRGQDVALRCDPISGHVSLFWYQQALGQGPEFLTYFQNEAQLDKSGLPSDRFFAERPEGSVSTLKIQRTQQEDSAVYLCASSTTAGGNQPQHFGDGTRLSIL.

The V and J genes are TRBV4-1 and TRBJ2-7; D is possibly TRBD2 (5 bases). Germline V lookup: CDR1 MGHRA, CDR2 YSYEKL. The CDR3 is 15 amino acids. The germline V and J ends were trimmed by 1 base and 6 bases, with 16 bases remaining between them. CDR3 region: CASSQGALDLSEQYF. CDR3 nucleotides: TGCGCCAGCAGCCAAGGTGCACTAGACCTGAGCGAGCAGTACTTC.

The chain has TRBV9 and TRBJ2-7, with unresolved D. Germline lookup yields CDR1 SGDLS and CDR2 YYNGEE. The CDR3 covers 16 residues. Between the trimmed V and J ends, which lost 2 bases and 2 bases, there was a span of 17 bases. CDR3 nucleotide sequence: TGTGCCAGCAGCGTTCGATCAGCCGTGGCTACCTACGAGCAGTACTTC. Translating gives CASSVRSAVATYEQYF.

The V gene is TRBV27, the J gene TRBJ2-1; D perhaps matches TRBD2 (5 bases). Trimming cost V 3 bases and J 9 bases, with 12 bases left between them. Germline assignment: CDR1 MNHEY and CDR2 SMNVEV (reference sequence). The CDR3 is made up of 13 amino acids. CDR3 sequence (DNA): TGTGCCAGCAGTTTGGGAGTTACGGGTGAGCAGTTCTTC. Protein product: CASSLGVTGEQFF.

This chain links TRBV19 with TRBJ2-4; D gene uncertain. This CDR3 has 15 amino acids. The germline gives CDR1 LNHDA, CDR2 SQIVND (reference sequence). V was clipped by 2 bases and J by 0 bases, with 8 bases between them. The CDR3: CASSISALAKNIQYF. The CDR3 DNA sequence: TGTGCCAGTAGTATATCCGCTCTAGCCAAAAACATTCAGTACTTC. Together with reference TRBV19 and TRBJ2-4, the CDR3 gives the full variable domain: DGGITQSPKYLFRKEGQNVTLSCEQNLNHDAMYWYRQDPGQGLRLIYYSQIVNDFQKGDIAEGYSVSREKKESFPLTVTSAQKNPTAFYLCASSISALAKNIQYFGAGTRLSVL.

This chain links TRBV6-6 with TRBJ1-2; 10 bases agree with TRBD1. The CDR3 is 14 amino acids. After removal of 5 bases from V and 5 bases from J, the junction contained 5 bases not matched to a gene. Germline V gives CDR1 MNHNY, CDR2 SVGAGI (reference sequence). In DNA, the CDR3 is TGTGCCAGCAGTAGCGACAGGGGGCGTTATGGCTACACCTTC. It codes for CASSSDRGRYGYTF.